The 25 T cell receptor beta chains presented below share a single source sample, sequenced in a study of human versus mouse CDR3 diversity and MHC coevolution (dated by TCRdb to 2016 to 2017). The library was generated by the immunoSEQ multiplex PCR assay. TCRdb stores this immuneACCESS table with in-frame sequences only. Part of the clones is absent; in the studies checked, under half of the shortfall reflects unresolved V genes, and no reason is known for the rest. The sample profile shows tens of thousands of clones; around 94% of them were found once. The top ten hold approximately 17% of the sample. The sample was naive CD4+ T cells from blood. The label giving this sample's cell subset or site can be read as: CD45RO-negative CD62L-positive naive CD4 T cells. The source is a person in their sixties or seventies in good health.

The chain employs TRBV5-1 and TRBJ1-2; 8 positions match TRBD1. CDR1 and CDR2 from the germline V gene are SGHRS and YFSETQ. The junction had 4 bases not matched to a gene; V was cut back by 1 base and J by 5 bases. The CDR3 runs 14 residues. The CDR3 loop reads CASSLPGQGYGYTF. In DNA, the CDR3 is TGCGCCAGCAGCTTGCCCGGACAGGGTTATGGCTACACCTTC.

The chain recombines TRBV5-4 with TRBJ1-1; 10 bases are shared with TRBD1. J was trimmed by 0 bases and V by 0 bases; bases with no gene match: 8. The germline V gene has CDR1 SGHNT and CDR2 YYREEE (reference sequence). The CDR3 covers 18 residues. The CDR3 DNA sequence: TGTGCCAGCAGCTTGGGCAGGGGACAGGGGAAGGTGAACACTGAAGCTTTCTTT. It encodes CASSLGRGQGKVNTEAFF. The variable domain in full, with the rest retrieved from reference TRBV5-4 and TRBJ1-1, is ETGVTQSPTHLIKTRGQQVTLRCSSQSGHNTVSWYQQALGQGPQFIFQYYREEENGRGNFPPRFSGLQFPNYSSELNVNALELDDSALYLCASSLGRGQGKVNTEAFFGQGTRLTVV.

This clone is medium-sized by share. The rearrangement uses TRBV7-2 and TRBJ2-7, with D tentatively TRBD1 (5 bases). The CDR3 has 12 amino acids. Germline loops: CDR1 SGHTA, CDR2 FQGNSA. Trimming removed 2 bases from V and 6 bases from J, with 8 bases in between. The CDR3 DNA reads as TGTGCCAGCAGCTTACAGGGAAGCGAGCAGTACTTC. Its protein product is CASSLQGSEQYF. Full variable domain (outside the CDR3, taken from reference TRBV7-2 and TRBJ2-7): GAGVSQSPSNKVTEKGKDVELRCDPISGHTALYWYRQSLGQGLEFLIYFQGNSAPDKSGLPSDRFSAERTGGSVSTLTIQRTQQEDSAVYLCASSLQGSEQYFGPGTRLTVT.

V gene TRBV5-5 combines with J gene TRBJ2-5; no definite D call. The germline V gene encodes CDR1 SGHKS and CDR2 YYEKEE (reference sequence). The CDR3 is made up of 12 amino acids. The V gene lost 0 bases and the J gene lost 7 bases, with 7 bases spanning the gap. CDR3 loop: CASSLDYGTQYF. The CDR3 bases are TGTGCCAGCAGCTTGGATTACGGGACCCAGTACTTC.

V gene TRBV6-5 combines with J gene TRBJ1-2, with no clear D. The CDR3 totals 12 residues. V lost 6 bases, J lost 7 bases, and 12 bases lay in between. Looked up from germline, CDR1 is MNHEY and CDR2 is SVGAGI. DNA of the CDR3: TGTGCCAGCAGCTCGACCGCGGGTGGCTACACCTTC. Its protein product is CASSSTAGGYTF.

The chain joins TRBV10-1 to TRBJ2-5; TRBD2 matches 10 bases. Germline V gene sequence: CDR1 WNHNN, CDR2 SYGVQD (reference sequence). V lost 5 bases, J lost 4 bases, and 1 base stayed unmatched. The CDR3 consists of 13 residues. CDR3 coding DNA: TGCGCCAGCAGTCGACTAGCGGGAGAGACCCAGTACTTC. This gives the protein CASSRLAGETQYF.

The V call is TRBV19, the J call TRBJ2-7, with a possible D match to TRBD1 (6 bases). The germline V gene encodes CDR1 LNHDA and CDR2 SQIVND (reference sequence). The CDR3 sequence is 15 residues long. V dropped 5 bases and J dropped 9 bases, with 23 bases sitting between them. CDR3 bases: TGTGCCAGTAGTCCCGAGGCAGGGGTCATGGGTCGGCAGTACTTC. Translated, it gives CASSPEAGVMGRQYF.

The chain carries TRBV25-1 and TRBJ2-1, with D possibly being TRBD2 (7 bases). With 10 bases removed from V and 0 bases from J, the gap between germline ends came to 16 bases. This CDR3 contains 15 residues. The germline V gene encodes CDR1 MGHDK and CDR2 SYGVNS. Here the CDR3 reads CATKGGTSSYNEQFF. The CDR3 bases are TGTGCCACCAAGGGAGGGACAAGCTCCTACAATGAGCAGTTCTTC.

V is TRBV11-3 and J is TRBJ2-7; TRBD2 agrees at 8 bases. Trimming cost V 5 bases and J 1 base; bases outside gene matches: 4. The CDR3 contains 14 residues. The V gene's germline CDR1 is SGHNT and CDR2 YENEEA. As DNA, the CDR3 is TGTGCCAGCAGCCGAATAGCGGGGTCCTACGAGCAGTACTTC. Translated, it gives CASSRIAGSYEQYF.

V and J are TRBV27 and TRBJ2-3; 12 bases map to TRBD2. Looked up from germline, CDR1 is MNHEY and CDR2 is SMNVEV (reference sequence). Unmatched junction bases numbered 19, after V lost 5 bases and J lost 4 bases. The CDR3 consists of 20 residues. This chain's CDR3 is CASSPATSGRVSLRPDTQYF. CDR3 bases: TGTGCCAGCAGTCCCGCGACTAGCGGGAGAGTCTCTTTGAGGCCAGATACGCAGTATTTT.

The chain employs TRBV18 and TRBJ1-1; TRBD1 aligns across 10 bases. V shed 3 bases and J 3 bases; nucleotides not matched to a gene: 10. The CDR3 sequence is 17 residues long. Germline CDR1 and CDR2: KGHSH and LQKENI. The CDR3 here is CASSPRDRGSTYTEAFF. The DNA for the CDR3 is TGTGCCAGCTCACCGAGGGACAGGGGTTCAACATACACTGAAGCTTTCTTT. The full variable domain, with the rest looked up from reference TRBV18 and TRBJ1-1, is NAGVMQNPRHLVRRRGQEARLRCSPMKGHSHVYWYRQLPEEGLKFMVYLQKENIIDESGMPKERFSAEFPKEGPSILRIQQVVRGDSAAYFCASSPRDRGSTYTEAFFGQGTRLTVV.

The rearrangement uses TRBV7-3 and TRBJ2-2; a possible D gene is TRBD2 (6 bases). The V and J ends lost 5 bases and 3 bases respectively, with 13 bases between them. CDR3 length: 15 residues. CDR1 is SGHTA and CDR2 is FQGTGA in the germline V gene. For the CDR3, the DNA is TGTGCCAGCAGCCCCCGACTAGGTCACACCGGGGAGCTGTTTTTT. This codes for CASSPRLGHTGELFF.

V gene TRBV10-3 combines with J gene TRBJ2-2; D uncertain. Germline V CDR1 and CDR2: ENHRY, SYGVKD. V gave up 4 bases and J gave up 1 base, with 10 bases separating them. The CDR3 contains 15 residues. The DNA for the CDR3 is TGTGCCATCAGTGGTCGAGCCCTGAACACCGGGGAGCTGTTTTTT. Protein product: CAISGRALNTGELFF.

The chain has TRBV6-6 and TRBJ2-2; 11 positions agree with TRBD2. This CDR3 spans 16 amino acids. V gave up 7 bases and J gave up 2 bases; unmatched junction bases: 6. Germline assignment: CDR1 MNHNY and CDR2 SVGAGI (reference sequence). CDR3: CASTLLAGANTGELFF. CDR3 sequence (DNA): TGTGCCAGCACTCTACTAGCGGGAGCAAACACCGGGGAGCTGTTTTTT.

The chain couples TRBV25-1 to TRBJ1-5; 10 bases map to TRBD1. Per germline, CDR1 MGHDK and CDR2 SYGVNS. V lost 3 bases, J lost 5 bases, and 4 bases stayed unmatched. This CDR3 comprises 15 residues. Written as DNA, the CDR3 is TGTGCCAGCAGTGATGGTGACAGGGGGCATCAGCCCCAGCATTTT. Amino acids: CASSDGDRGHQPQHF.

This clone was picked up a small number of times. The chain combines TRBV11-3 with TRBJ2-4; D is perhaps TRBD1 (5 bases). With the DNA end fitting TRBJ2-7 better, the J assignment may be wrong. Germline V lookup: CDR1 SGHNT, CDR2 YENEEA. This CDR3 contains 12 residues. This chain's CDR3 is CASSLQGSEQYF. The CDR3 DNA follows: TGTGCCAGCAGCTTACAGGGAAGCGAGCAGTACTTC.

The V call is TRBV6-1, the J call TRBJ1-5; TRBD1 agrees at 11 bases. Looked up from germline, CDR1 is MNHNS and CDR2 is SASEGT. V lost 3 bases to trimming and J lost 6 bases; unmatched junction nucleotides: 13. This CDR3 contains 18 residues. The DNA of the CDR3 is TGTGCCAGCAGTGACTACCCCCCCGGGACAGGGGGGAGTCAGCCCCAGCATTTT. The encoded protein is CASSDYPPGTGGSQPQHF.

The chain employs TRBV14 and TRBJ2-1; D is possibly TRBD2 (7 bases). Germline CDR1 is SGHDN and CDR2 is FVKESK. V lost 2 bases to trimming and J lost 4 bases, with 30 bases between them. The CDR3 is made up of 21 amino acids. This CDR3 reads CASSQPSTPGGGSRGYNEQFF. CDR3 DNA: TGTGCCAGCAGCCAACCCTCGACCCCCGGGGGCGGGAGTCGGGGGTACAATGAGCAGTTCTTC.

This clone was seen once. V gene TRBV6-1 combines with J gene TRBJ2-7; 7 bases are a match to TRBD1. From germline, CDR1 is MNHNS and CDR2 SASEGT. V dropped 10 bases and J dropped 2; count of bases not matched to a gene: 5. The CDR3 runs 12 residues. Here the CDR3 DNA reads TGTGCCACCACAGGGACAGCCTACGAGCAGTACTTC. Amino acid sequence: CATTGTAYEQYF.

This clone has just a few counts. J is TRBJ1-3 and V is TRBV6-1; D gene ambiguous. The V gene's germline CDR1 is MNHNS and CDR2 SASEGT. The V and J ends lost 3 bases and 4 bases respectively, with 22 bases between them. CDR3 length: 18 residues. CDR3 bases: TGTGCCAGCAGTGACTATCCGCCCCGCCGGGGTACAGGAAACACCATATATTTT. The encoded protein is CASSDYPPRRGTGNTIYF.

V and J are TRBV6-5 and TRBJ2-3, with a possible D match to TRBD1 (6 bases). Trimming stripped 0 bases from V and 4 bases from J, with 14 bases between. Germline assignment: CDR1 MNHEY and CDR2 SVGAGI. This CDR3 comprises 16 residues. DNA for the CDR3: TGTGCCAGCAGTTACTCGTTCAGCCAGGGGCCAGATACGCAGTATTTT. Translated: CASSYSFSQGPDTQYF.

V and J are TRBV5-4 and TRBJ1-1; 7 bases match TRBD1. Germline values: CDR1 SGHNT, CDR2 YYREEE (reference sequence). The trim removed 4 bases at V and 13 bases at J, leaving 16 bases unmatched. The CDR3 loop spans 14 amino acids. CDR3 DNA sequence: TGTGCCAGCAGCAACACAGGGGCCACCGCCGGCGGTTTCTTT. It is translated as CASSNTGATAGGFF.

V and J are TRBV14 and TRBJ1-2; D may be TRBD1 (6 bases). CDR1 is SGHDN, CDR2 FVKESK, per germline. This CDR3 region has 14 residues. V was shortened by 4 bases and J by 2 bases, with 11 bases between the two germline ends. DNA for the CDR3: TGTGCCAGCAGCCTGATTGGACAGAACTATGGCTACACCTTC. Its translation is CASSLIGQNYGYTF.

This clone was recorded once. V and J are TRBV6-5 and TRBJ1-1, with TRBD1 matching 10 bases. The germline gives CDR1 MNHEY, CDR2 SVGAGI. Trimming took 6 bases from V and 1 from J; bases not matched to a gene: 5. This CDR3 is built from 15 residues. CDR3 sequence (DNA): TGTGCCAGCAGCGACAGGGGGCGCGGGAACACTGAAGCTTTCTTT. Translated, it gives CASSDRGRGNTEAFF.

The chain carries TRBV5-5 and TRBJ1-5; no clear D gene. V dropped 1 base and J dropped 6 bases, with 11 bases sitting between them. This CDR3 has 14 amino acids. Per the germline V gene, CDR1 is SGHKS and CDR2 is YYEKEE (reference sequence). CDR3 region: CASSLRSGGQPQHF. The CDR3 DNA reads TGTGCCAGCAGCTTGCGGTCCGGTGGTCAGCCCCAGCATTTT.